This TCR beta chain was identified in a study of cytomegalovirus exposure and HLA in healthy donors. Findings and limits, study-wide: CMV serostatus was the only immune exposure information that was available. According to the study, 150 to 200 TCR beta chains were cytomegalovirus-associated.

This clone was picked up one time. The antigen remains unidentified. A multiplex PCR was run with 60 Vbeta primers and 13 Jbeta primers. Libraries were prepared by immunoSEQ multiplex PCR; TCRdb keeps only in-frame clonotypes and omits some of them. This sample carries some 140,000 clones, around four fifths of them seen once, and the ten largest clones take around 1.3%. J gave up 0 bases and V 6 bases, and 10 bases lay outside the gene matches. Germline V gives CDR1 SQVTM, CDR2 ANQGSEA. This CDR3 is built from 15 residues. Material for sequencing was PBMCs. This receptor was taken from a woman aged 40 to 50 in good health and CMV-seronegative. The chain has TRBV29-1 and TRBJ1-1; 7 bases agree with TRBD1. CDR3 sequence (DNA): TGCAGCGTGTTACGGGCAGGGACAGTGAACACTGAAGCTTTCTTT. Protein: CSVLRAGTVNTEAFF.